This T cell receptor (beta chain) was captured by sequencing in a study of blood T cell repertoires in COVID-19. In regard to this clone: One end of the junction varies from germline; a read error may be responsible.

Libraries were prepared by immunoSEQ multiplex PCR; TCRdb keeps only in-frame clonotypes and omits some of them. The top ten hold about 3.9% of the sample, which has 260,000 or so clones, about 83% seen once. There are 8 residues in the CDR3. The sequenced material came from PBMCs or T cells enriched from blood (not recorded which). The chain combines TRBV5-3 with TRBJ1-1; D not certain. TRBV5-3 is an ORF, with its function uncertain. The receptor's source is a woman aged 40-49 years who had been exposed to COVID-19. The CDR3 loop reads CARSLFLF. Here the CDR3 DNA reads TGTGCCAGAAGCCTATTCCTATTT.